This T cell receptor beta chain stems from a study of blood T cell repertoires in COVID-19. Study overall: Samples representing acute and convalescent COVID-19 were sourced from the United States, Italy and Spain. Sample material is recorded as cDNA or gDNA derived from T cells, B-cell-depleted T cells, or PBMCs.

In the source study's methods: The assay estimated nucleated cells by amplifying reference gene primers. Some clones are missing from TCRdb's copy, which holds only in-frame ones; the method was immunoSEQ multiplex PCR. That table furnishes V, J and clone size, whereas the DNA furnished D and trimming. This sample carries 130,000 or so clones, about four fifths of them seen once, and the ten largest clones take approximately 12%. A single count supports this clone. The germline CDR1 and CDR2 sequences are SGHRS and YFSETQ. The CDR3 spans 15 residues. The V segment lost 2 bases and the J segment 6 bases; nucleotides outside the gene matches: 10.

Sequenced: peripheral blood. The chain is built from TRBV5-1 and TRBJ1-2; 7 positions agree with TRBD1. The clonotype was recovered from a woman in her sixties with acute or convalescent COVID-19. CDR3 sequence: CASSLVHGTVNGYTF. CDR3 DNA sequence: TGCGCCAGCAGCTTAGTTCACGGGACAGTCAATGGCTACACCTTC. Together with reference TRBV5-1 and TRBJ1-2, the CDR3 gives the full variable domain: KAGVTQTPRYLIKTRGQQVTLSCSPISGHRSVSWYQQTPGQGLQFLFEYFSETQRNKGNFPGRFSGRQFSNSRSEMNVSTLELGDSALYLCASSLVHGTVNGYTFGSGTRLTVV.